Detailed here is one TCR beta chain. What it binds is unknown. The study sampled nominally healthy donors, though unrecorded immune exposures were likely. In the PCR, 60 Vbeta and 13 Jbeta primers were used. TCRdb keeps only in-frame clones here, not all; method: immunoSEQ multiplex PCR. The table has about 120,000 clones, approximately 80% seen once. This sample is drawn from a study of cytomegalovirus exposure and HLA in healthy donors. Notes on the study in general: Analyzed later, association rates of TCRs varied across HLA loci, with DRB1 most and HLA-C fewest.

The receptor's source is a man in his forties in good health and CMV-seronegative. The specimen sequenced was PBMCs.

CDR3 bases: TGTGCCAGCAGTTTGTCCGGGACTAGCGAGTATACGCAGTATTTT. It yields the protein CASSLSGTSEYTQYF. The chain is built from TRBV28 and TRBJ2-3; TRBD2 matches 10 bases. Germline V lookup: CDR1 MDHEN, CDR2 SYDVKM. This CDR3 has 15 amino acids. Trimming removed 3 bases from V and 7 bases from J; junction bases left unmatched: 7.